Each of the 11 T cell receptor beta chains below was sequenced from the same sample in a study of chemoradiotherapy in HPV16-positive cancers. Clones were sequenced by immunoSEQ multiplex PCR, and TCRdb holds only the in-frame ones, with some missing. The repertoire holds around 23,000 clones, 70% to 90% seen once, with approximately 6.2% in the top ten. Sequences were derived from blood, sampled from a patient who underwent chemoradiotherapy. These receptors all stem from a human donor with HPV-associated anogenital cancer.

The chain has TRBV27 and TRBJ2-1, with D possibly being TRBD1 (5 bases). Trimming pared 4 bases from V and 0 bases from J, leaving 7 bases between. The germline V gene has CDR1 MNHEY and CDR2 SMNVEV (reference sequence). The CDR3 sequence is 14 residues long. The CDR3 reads CASSSGSSYNEQFF. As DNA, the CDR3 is TGTGCCAGCAGTTCAGGGTCCTCCTACAATGAGCAGTTCTTC.

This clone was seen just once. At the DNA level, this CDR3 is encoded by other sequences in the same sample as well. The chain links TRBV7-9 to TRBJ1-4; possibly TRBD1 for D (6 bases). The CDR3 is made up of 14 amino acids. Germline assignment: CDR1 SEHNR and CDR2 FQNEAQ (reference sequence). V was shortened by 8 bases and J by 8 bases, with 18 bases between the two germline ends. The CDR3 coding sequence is TGTGCCAGCTCCCCTTCGGGGGGCGGGGAAAAACTGTTTTTT. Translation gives CASSPSGGGEKLFF.

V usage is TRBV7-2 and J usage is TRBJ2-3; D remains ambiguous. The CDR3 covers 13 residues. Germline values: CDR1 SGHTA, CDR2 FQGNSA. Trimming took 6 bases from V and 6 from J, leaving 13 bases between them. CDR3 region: CASSYLVGDTQYF. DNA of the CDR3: TGTGCCAGCAGTTACCTCGTAGGGGATACGCAGTATTTT. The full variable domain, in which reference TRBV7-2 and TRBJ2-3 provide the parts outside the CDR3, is GAGVSQSPSNKVTEKGKDVELRCDPISGHTALYWYRQSLGQGLEFLIYFQGNSAPDKSGLPSDRFSAERTGGSVSTLTIQRTQQEDSAVYLCASSYLVGDTQYFGPGTRLTVL.

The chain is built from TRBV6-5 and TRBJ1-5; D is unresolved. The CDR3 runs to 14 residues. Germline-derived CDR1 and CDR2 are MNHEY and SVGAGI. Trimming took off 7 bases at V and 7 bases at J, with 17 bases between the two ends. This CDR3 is CASTLRSTPQPQHF. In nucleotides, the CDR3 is TGTGCCAGCACCTTAAGGTCCACCCCGCAGCCCCAGCATTTT.

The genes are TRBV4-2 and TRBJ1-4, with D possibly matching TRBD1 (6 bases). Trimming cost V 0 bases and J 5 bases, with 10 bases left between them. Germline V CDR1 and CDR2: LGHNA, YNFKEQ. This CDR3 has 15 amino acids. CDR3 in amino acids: CASSQEDSINEKLFF. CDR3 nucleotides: TGTGCCAGCAGCCAAGAGGACAGTATAAATGAAAAACTGTTTTTT.

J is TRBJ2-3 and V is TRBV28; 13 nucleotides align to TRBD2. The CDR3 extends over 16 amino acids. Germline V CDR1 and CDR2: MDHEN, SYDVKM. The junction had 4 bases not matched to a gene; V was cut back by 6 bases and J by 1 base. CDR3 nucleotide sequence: TGTGCCAGCAGAGAACTAGCGGGGGGGCGCACAGATACGCAGTATTTT. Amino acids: CASRELAGGRTDTQYF.

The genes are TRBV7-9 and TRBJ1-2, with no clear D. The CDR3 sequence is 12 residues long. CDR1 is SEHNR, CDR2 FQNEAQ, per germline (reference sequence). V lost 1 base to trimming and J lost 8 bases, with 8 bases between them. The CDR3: CASSLDRGGYTF. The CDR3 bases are TGTGCCAGCAGCTTAGACCGCGGGGGCTACACCTTC.

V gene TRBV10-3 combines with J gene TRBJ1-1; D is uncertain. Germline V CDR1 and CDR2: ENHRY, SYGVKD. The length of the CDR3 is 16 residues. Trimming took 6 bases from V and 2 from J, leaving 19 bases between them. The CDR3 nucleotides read TGTGCCATCAGAGGCAAGAAAGCGGTGGGAAACACTGAAGCTTTCTTT. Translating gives CAIRGKKAVGNTEAFF.

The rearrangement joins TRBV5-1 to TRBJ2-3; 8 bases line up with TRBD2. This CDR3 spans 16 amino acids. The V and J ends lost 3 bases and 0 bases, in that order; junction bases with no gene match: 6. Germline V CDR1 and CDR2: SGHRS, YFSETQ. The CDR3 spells CASSSPSGPSTDTQYF. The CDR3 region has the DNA TGCGCCAGCAGCTCCCCTAGCGGGCCGAGCACAGATACGCAGTATTTT.

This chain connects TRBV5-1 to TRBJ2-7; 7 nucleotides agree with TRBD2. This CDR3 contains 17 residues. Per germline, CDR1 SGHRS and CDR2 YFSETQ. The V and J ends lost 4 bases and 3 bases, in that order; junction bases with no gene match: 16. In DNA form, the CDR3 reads TGCGCCAGCAGCCCCGGGGTAGGGAGGGTAGGGGTCTACGAGCAGTACTTC. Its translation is CASSPGVGRVGVYEQYF.

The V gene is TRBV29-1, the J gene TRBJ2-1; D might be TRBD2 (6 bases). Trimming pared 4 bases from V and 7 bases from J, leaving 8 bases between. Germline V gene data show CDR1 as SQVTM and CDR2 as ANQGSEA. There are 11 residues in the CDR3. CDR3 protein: CSVGDSNEQFF. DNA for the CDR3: TGCAGCGTTGGGGACTCGAATGAGCAGTTCTTC.